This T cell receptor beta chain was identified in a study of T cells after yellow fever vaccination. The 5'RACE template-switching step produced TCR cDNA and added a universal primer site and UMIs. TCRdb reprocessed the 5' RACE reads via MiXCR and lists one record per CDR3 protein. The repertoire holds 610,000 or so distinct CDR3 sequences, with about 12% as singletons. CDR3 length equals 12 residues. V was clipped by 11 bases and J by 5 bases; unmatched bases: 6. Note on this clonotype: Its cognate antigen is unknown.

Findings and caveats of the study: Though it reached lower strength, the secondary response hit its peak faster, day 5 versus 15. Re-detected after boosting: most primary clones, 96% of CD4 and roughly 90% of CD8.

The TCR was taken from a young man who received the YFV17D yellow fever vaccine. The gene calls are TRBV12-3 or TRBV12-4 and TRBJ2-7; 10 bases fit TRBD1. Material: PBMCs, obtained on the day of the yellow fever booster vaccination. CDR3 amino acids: CASGTGVNEQYF. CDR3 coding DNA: TGTGCCTCCGGGACAGGGGTCAACGAGCAGTACTTC.